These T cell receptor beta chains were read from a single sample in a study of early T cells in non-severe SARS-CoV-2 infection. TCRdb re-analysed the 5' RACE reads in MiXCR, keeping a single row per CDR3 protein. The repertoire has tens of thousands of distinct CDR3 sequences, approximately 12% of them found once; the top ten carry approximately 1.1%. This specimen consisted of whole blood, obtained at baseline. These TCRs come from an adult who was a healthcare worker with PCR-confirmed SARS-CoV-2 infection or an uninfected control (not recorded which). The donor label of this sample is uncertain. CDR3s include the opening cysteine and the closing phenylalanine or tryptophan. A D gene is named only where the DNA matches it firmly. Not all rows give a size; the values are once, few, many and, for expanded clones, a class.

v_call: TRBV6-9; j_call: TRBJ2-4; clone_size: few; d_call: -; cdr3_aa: CASSYSRLKNIQYF; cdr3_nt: TGTGCCAGCAGTTATTCGAGACTAAAAAACATTCAGTACTTC
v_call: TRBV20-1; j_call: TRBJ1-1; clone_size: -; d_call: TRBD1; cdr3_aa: CSASQGVGNTEAFF; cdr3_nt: TGCAGTGCCTCCCAGGGGGTCGGGAACACTGAAGCTTTCTTT
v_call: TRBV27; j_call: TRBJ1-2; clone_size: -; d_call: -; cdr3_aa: CASSFSDGNYGYTF; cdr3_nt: TGTGCCAGCAGTTTTTCCGACGGCAACTATGGCTACACCTTC
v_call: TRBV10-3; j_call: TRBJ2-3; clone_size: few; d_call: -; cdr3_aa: CAIAAPQTDTQYF; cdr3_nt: TGTGCCATCGCTGCCCCCCAAACAGATACGCAGTATTTT
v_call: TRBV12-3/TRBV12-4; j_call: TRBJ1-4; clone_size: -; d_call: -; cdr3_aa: CASSLSSQGIEKLFF; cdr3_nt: TGTGCCAGCAGTTTATCTTCGCAGGGCATTGAAAAACTGTTTTTT
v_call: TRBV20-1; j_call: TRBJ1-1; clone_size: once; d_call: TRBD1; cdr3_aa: CSAGDRGYGTEAFF; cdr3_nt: TGCAGTGCTGGTGACAGGGGGTATGGTACTGAAGCTTTCTTT
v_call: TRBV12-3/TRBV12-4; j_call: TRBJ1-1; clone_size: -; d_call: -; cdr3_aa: CASGVGVFTEAFF; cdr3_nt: TGTGCCAGCGGGGTAGGGGTGTTCACTGAAGCTTTCTTT
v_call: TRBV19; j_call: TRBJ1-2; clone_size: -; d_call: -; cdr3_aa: CASSILTGYYGYTF; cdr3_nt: TGTGCCAGTAGTATTCTGACAGGTTACTATGGCTACACCTTC
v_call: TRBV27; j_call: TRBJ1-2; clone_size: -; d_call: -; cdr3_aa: CAEFPRAAINYGYTF; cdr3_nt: TGTGCCGAATTCCCCCGGGCGGCGATAAACTATGGCTACACCTTC
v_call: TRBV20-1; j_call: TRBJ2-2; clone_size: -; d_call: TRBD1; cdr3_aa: CSARNRGTSGELFF; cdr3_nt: TGCAGTGCTAGAAACAGGGGGACGTCCGGGGAGCTGTTTTTT
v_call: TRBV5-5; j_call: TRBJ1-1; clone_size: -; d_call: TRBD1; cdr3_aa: CASSLGQGARTEAFF; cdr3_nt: TGTGCCAGCAGCTTGGGACAGGGGGCGCGCACTGAAGCTTTCTTT
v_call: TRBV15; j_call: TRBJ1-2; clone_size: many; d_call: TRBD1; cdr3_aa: CATTPGGADSNYGYTF; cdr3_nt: TGTGCCACCACCCCAGGGGGAGCCGATTCTAACTATGGCTACACCTTC
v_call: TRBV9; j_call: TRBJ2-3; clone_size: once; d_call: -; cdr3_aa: CASSQGPGITDTQYF; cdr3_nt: TGTGCCAGCAGTCAGGGCCCCGGGATCACAGATACGCAGTATTTT
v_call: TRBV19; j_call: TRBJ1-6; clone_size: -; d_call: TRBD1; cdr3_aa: CASRWTGGASYNSPLHF; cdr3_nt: TGTGCCAGTAGATGGACAGGGGGCGCATCCTATAATTCACCCCTCCACTTT
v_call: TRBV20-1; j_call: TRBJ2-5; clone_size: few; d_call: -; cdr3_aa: CSARGSLVETQYF; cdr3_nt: TGCAGTGCTAGAGGCTCCCTAGTGGAGACCCAGTACTTC
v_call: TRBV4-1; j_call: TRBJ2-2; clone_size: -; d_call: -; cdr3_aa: CASSQDRQVNTGELFF; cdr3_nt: TGCGCCAGCAGCCAAGACCGACAGGTGAACACCGGGGAGCTGTTTTTT
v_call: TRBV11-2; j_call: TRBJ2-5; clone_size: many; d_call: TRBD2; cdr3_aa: CASSQLAGGQETQYF; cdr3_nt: TGTGCCAGCAGCCAACTAGCGGGGGGCCAAGAGACCCAGTACTTC
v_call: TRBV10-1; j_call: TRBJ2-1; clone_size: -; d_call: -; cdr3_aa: CASSKYRDTYNEQFF; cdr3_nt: TGCGCCAGCAGTAAATACAGGGATACCTACAATGAGCAGTTCTTC
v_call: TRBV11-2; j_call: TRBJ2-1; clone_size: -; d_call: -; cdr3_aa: CASSLEGYNEQFF; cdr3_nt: TGTGCCAGCAGCTTAGAGGGGTACAATGAGCAGTTCTTC
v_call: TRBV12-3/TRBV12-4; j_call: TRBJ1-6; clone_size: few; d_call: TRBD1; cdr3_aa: CASSPKRTGNIPLHF; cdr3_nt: TGTGCCAGCAGTCCAAAGCGGACAGGGAATATCCCCCTCCACTTT
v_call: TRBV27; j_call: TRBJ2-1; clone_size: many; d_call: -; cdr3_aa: CASSLSYGIVENEQFF; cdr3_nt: TGTGCCAGCAGTTTATCGTACGGGATTGTGGAAAATGAGCAGTTCTTC
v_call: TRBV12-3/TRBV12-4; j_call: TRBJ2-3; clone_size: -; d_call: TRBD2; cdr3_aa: CASSFIAGASDTQYF; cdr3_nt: TGTGCCAGCAGCTTCATAGCGGGGGCGTCAGATACGCAGTATTTT
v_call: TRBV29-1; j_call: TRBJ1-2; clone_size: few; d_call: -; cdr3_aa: CSVESPYRVDYGYTF; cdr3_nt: TGCAGCGTTGAATCCCCTTACAGGGTAGACTATGGCTACACCTTC
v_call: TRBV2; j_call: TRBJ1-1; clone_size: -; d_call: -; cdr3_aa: CASRAGNTEAFF; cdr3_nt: TGTGCCAGCAGGGCCGGGAACACTGAAGCTTTCTTT
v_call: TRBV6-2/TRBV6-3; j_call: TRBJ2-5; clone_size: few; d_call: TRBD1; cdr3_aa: CASSRGQGNVKTQYF; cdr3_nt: TGTGCCAGCAGTCGCGGACAGGGGAATGTAAAGACCCAGTACTTC
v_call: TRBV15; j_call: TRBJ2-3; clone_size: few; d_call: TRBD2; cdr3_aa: CATSRGSGDVDTQYF; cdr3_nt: TGTGCCACCAGCAGGGGTAGCGGGGATGTAGATACGCAGTATTTT
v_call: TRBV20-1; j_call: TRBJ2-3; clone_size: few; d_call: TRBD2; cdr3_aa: CSARPLAGYTDTQYF; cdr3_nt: TGCAGTGCTAGACCCCTAGCGGGTTACACAGATACGCAGTATTTT
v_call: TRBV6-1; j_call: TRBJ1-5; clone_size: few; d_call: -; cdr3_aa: CASSESLGQGYQPQHF; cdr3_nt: TGTGCCAGCAGTGAAAGCTTGGGGCAGGGTTATCAGCCCCAGCATTTT
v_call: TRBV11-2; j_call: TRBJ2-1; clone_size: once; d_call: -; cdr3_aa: CASSLGGSYNEQFF; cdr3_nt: TGTGCCAGCAGCTTAGGCGGGTCCTACAATGAGCAGTTCTTC
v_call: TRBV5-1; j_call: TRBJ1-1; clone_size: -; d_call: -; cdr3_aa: CASRMDPSNTEAFF; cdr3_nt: TGCGCCAGCAGGATGGATCCGTCGAACACTGAAGCTTTCTTT
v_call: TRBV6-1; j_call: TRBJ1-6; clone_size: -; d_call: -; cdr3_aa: CASSPRGEGSNSPLHF; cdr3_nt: TGTGCCAGCAGCCCCCGAGGAGAAGGGAGCAATTCACCCCTCCACTTT